The TCR beta chain under discussion was sequenced for a study of control samples from healthy donors and cancer patients. Germline lookup yields CDR1 SGHTA and CDR2 FQGNSA. V was trimmed by 1 base and J by 2 bases, leaving 12 bases between them. CDR3 length: 15 residues. TCRdb's copy holds only in-frame clones and misses some; the assay was immunoSEQ multiplex PCR. This table holds over 75,000 clones, 82% found once. This sequence joins TRBV7-2 and TRBJ2-7; possibly TRBD2 for D (7 bases). This TCR came from a man in his 60s in good health. Sequencing was done on a sample of blood. In DNA form, the CDR3 reads TGTGCCAGCAGCTTAGGGGGGGGCGATCCCTACGAGCAGTACTTC. Amino acid sequence: CASSLGGGDPYEQYF.